Below, one TCR beta chain is given with its context. This sample stems from a study of T cell changes during pregnancy in multiple sclerosis. Sequenced by immunoSEQ multiplex PCR; TCRdb stores in-frame clones only, minus some. The sample consists of 39,000 or so clones, over 80% of them appearing once. The CDR3 has 15 residues. Germline values: CDR1 SGHAT, CDR2 FQNNGV. Trimming cost V 5 bases and J 2 bases; bases outside gene matches: 6. The material sequenced was CD8+ T cells from peripheral blood mononuclear cells, taken before pregnancy. This rearrangement joins TRBV11-2 to TRBJ2-3; 8 bases map to TRBD2. This clonotype originated in a female donor with multiple sclerosis, enrolled in a pregnancy study. The CDR3 reads CASSHTSGPTDTQYF. The CDR3 region has the DNA TGTGCCAGCAGCCACACTAGCGGTCCCACAGATACGCAGTATTTT. Looking up the rest from reference TRBV11-2 and TRBJ2-3 gives the full variable domain: EAGVAQSPRYKIIEKRQSVAFWCNPISGHATLYWYQQILGQGPKLLIQFQNNGVVDDSQLPKDRFSAERLKGVDSTLKIQPAKLEDSAVYLCASSHTSGPTDTQYFGPGTRLTVL.